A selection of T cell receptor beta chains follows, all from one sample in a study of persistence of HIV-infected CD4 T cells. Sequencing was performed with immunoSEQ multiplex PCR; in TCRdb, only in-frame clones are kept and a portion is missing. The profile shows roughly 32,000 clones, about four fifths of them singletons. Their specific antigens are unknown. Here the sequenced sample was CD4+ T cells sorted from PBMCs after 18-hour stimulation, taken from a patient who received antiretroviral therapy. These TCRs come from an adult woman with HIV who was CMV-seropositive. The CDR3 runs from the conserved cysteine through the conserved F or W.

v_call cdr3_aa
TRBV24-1 CATSPRDRGNTGELFF
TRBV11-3 CASSPRIGSGRGGEQFF
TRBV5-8 CASSWGTLRDYGYTF
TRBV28 CATEGIGNIQYF
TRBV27 CASSPTGRSTDTQYF
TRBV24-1 CATSDRTGAAEKLFF
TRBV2 CASSYGTGMETQYF
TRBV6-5 CASSPGRIQGGYTF
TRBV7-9 CASSPGTGGTDTQYF
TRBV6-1 CASSERLAGVGFF
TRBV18 CASSDGTTGELFF
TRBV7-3 CASSSGTAVTQYF
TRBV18 CASSPPSFYSNEQFF
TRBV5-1 CASSFEGANEKLFF
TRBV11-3 CASGKLSTGELFF
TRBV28 CASRGQGSGANVLTF
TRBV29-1 CSVVSTGFPEQYF
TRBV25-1 CASSEGGNEQFF
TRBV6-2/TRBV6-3 CASSTTSGGANEQFF
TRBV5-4 CASKWTGGTGANVLTF
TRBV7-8 CASSSTMVKGEQFF
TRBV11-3 CASSLDGTGVRGYTF
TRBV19 CASSAGTGDNSPLHF
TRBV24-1 CATSDSQWVGYTF
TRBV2 CASSEDGQMGKNIQYF
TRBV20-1 CSASSLNQPQHF
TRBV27 CASTSQTGGSYEQYF
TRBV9 CASSVGGWSGGTQGEQFF
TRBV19 CASRLQSPQGNNQPQHF
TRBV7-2 CASSLQTASGNTIYF
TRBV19 CASSTRGRRAFF
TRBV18 CASSLQGYEQYF
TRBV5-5 CASSSPPGQRITDEKLFF
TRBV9 CASSPQGISNTGELFF
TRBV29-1 CSVGTGDSPLHF
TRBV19 CASSMGQGIKNIQYF
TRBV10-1 CASSEWRGAFSDEQFF
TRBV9 CASSVLAGGYNEQFF
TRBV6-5 CASSRGTFGYGYTF
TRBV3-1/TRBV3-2 CASGRGVEQYF
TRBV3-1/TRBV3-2 CASSHRFSGNTIYF
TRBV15 CATSRDRGREQYF
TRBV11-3 CASSGQGEETQYF
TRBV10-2 CASSGTEAFF